This T cell receptor (beta chain) was observed in a study of cytomegalovirus exposure and HLA in healthy donors. Study-level findings and limits: CMV serostatus stood as the only immune exposure information on hand. TCR beta sequences reportedly predicted most subjects' HLA-A and HLA-B alleles accurately.

V lost 3 bases to trimming and J lost 4 bases; unmatched junction nucleotides: 9. Per germline, CDR1 MNHEY and CDR2 SMNVEV (reference sequence). The CDR3 has 17 amino acids. This clone was seen a handful of times. The antigen is unknown. 60 Vbeta and 13 Jbeta primers were used in PCR. Method: immunoSEQ multiplex PCR; TCRdb's copy keeps in-frame clones and lacks some. The top ten clones hold more than 3% of a sample with about 160,000 clones, roughly 80% of them seen once. The source material was PBMCs. The V call is TRBV27, the J call TRBJ2-5, with TRBD2 matching 12 bases. This sequence originates from a man aged 25-45 years in good health and CMV-seropositive. The CDR3 spells CASSFASGGARRETQYF. The DNA for the CDR3 is TGTGCCAGCAGTTTTGCTAGCGGGGGGGCCCGACGAGAGACCCAGTACTTC.